These T cell receptor beta chains were read from a single sample in a study of blood T cell repertoires in COVID-19. The repertoire was sequenced with immunoSEQ multiplex PCR; TCRdb's copy has only in-frame clones and lacks some. The sample records 150,000 to 180,000 clones, about 83% being singletons. The source material was peripheral blood. The receptor set was obtained from a woman aged 60-75 years with COVID-19, enrolled during active disease. The CDR3 runs from the conserved cysteine through the conserved F or W. A D gene is named only where the DNA matches it firmly.

J gene: TRBJ2-7
D gene: .
V gene: TRBV11-1
CDR3 DNA: TGTGCCAGCAGCTTAGTCGGAGGGTACTCTAACGAGCAGTACTTC
CDR3 protein: CASSLVGGYSNEQYF

J gene: TRBJ1-6
D gene: TRBD1
V gene: TRBV30
CDR3 DNA: TGTGCCTGGAAAAGAAGGTCGGACAGGGTAACTTCACCCCTCCACTTT
CDR3 protein: CAWKRRSDRVTSPLHF

J gene: TRBJ2-5
D gene: TRBD1
V gene: TRBV10-1
CDR3 DNA: TGCGCCAGCAGTGACACCGGGACAGGGGCAGAGACCCAGTACTTC
CDR3 protein: CASSDTGTGAETQYF

J gene: TRBJ1-2
D gene: .
V gene: TRBV6-5
CDR3 DNA: TGTGCCAGCAGGAAGACAGGAAGTAACTATGGCTACACCTTC
CDR3 protein: CASRKTGSNYGYTF

J gene: TRBJ1-1
D gene: TRBD1
V gene: TRBV5-1
CDR3 DNA: TGCGCCAGCAGCGGGGGACAGGGGTGGACTGAAGCTTTCTTT
CDR3 protein: CASSGGQGWTEAFF

J gene: TRBJ2-5
D gene: .
V gene: TRBV18
CDR3 DNA: TGTGCCAGCTCACCCCCCGGGATGGTAATCAAAGAGACCCAGTACTTC
CDR3 protein: CASSPPGMVIKETQYF

J gene: TRBJ2-5
D gene: .
V gene: TRBV7-2
CDR3 DNA: TGTGCCAGCAGCTTAGCGTCGGGGTGGGAGACCCAGTACTTC
CDR3 protein: CASSLASGWETQYF

J gene: TRBJ2-5
D gene: TRBD1
V gene: TRBV6-1
CDR3 DNA: TGTGCCAGCAGTGCTATCGGGACAGCCTACCAAGAGACCCAGTACTTC
CDR3 protein: CASSAIGTAYQETQYF

J gene: TRBJ1-5
D gene: TRBD1
V gene: TRBV18
CDR3 DNA: TGTGCCAGCTCACCACCAGGGGGCAGAAGCAATCAGCCCCAGCATTTT
CDR3 protein: CASSPPGGRSNQPQHF

J gene: TRBJ2-1
D gene: TRBD2
V gene: TRBV5-1
CDR3 DNA: TGCGCCAGCAGCTTGGCCACTAGCGGGATGACCAATGAGCAGTTCTTC
CDR3 protein: CASSLATSGMTNEQFF

J gene: TRBJ1-2
D gene: .
V gene: TRBV5-1
CDR3 DNA: TGCGCCAGCAGCCCCACATGGGGGCCGCTCGTCTACACCTTC
CDR3 protein: CASSPTWGPLVYTF

J gene: TRBJ1-1
D gene: .
V gene: TRBV11-3
CDR3 DNA: TGTGCCAGCAGCCTCTATATTGGCACTGAAGCTTTCTTT
CDR3 protein: CASSLYIGTEAFF

J gene: TRBJ2-1
D gene: TRBD2
V gene: TRBV5-1
CDR3 DNA: TGCGCCAGCTGGGGGGCTAGCGGGAGAAAATCCTACAATGAGCAGTTCTTC
CDR3 protein: CASWGASGRKSYNEQFF